One T cell receptor beta chain is described in this entry. Its antigen remains unidentified. This specimen comes from a study of blood T cells in healthy people across ages. At the level of the study: Through template switching, about one barcoded beta molecule was captured per two T cells, as measured in model experiments.

This CDR3 is built from 13 residues. V lost 6 bases, J lost 7 bases, and 13 bases lay in between. Germline assignment: CDR1 SNHLY and CDR2 FYNNEI. Through a sample-barcoded 5' primer and a J-beta primer mix, a second PCR was run for roughly 6 to 11 cycles. MiXCR, run by TCRdb on the 5' RACE reads, gives a single entry per CDR3 protein. This sample has about 1 million distinct CDR3 sequences, with under 45% found just once. Findings and caveats of the study: TCR beta diversity tracked closely with naive T cell percentage. Without sorted subsets, naive and antigen-experienced compartments could not be conclusively compared. CMV status of donors was unknown, possibly confounding expanded clonotype changes.

The specimen sequenced was blood. The chain uses TRBV2 and TRBJ2-4; D is perhaps TRBD2 (7 bases). The sequence came from a woman aged 55-75 years in good health. The CDR3 reads CASREGGLNIQYF. The CDR3 DNA follows: TGTGCCAGCAGGGAGGGGGGGCTTAACATTCAGTACTTC.